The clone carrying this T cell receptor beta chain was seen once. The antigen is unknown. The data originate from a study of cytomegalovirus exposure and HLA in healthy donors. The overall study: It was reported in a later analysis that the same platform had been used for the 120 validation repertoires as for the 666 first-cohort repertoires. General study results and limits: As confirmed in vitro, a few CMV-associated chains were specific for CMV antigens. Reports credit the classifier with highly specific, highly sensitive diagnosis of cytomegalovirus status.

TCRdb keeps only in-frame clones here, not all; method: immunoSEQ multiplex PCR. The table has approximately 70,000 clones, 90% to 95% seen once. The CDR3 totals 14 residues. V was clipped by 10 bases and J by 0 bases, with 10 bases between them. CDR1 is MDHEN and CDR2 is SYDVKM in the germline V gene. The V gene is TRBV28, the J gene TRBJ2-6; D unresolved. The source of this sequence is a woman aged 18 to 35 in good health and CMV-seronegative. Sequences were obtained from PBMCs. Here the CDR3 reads CATFTNSGANVLTF. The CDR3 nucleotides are TGTGCCACATTCACAAACTCTGGGGCCAACGTCCTGACTTTC.